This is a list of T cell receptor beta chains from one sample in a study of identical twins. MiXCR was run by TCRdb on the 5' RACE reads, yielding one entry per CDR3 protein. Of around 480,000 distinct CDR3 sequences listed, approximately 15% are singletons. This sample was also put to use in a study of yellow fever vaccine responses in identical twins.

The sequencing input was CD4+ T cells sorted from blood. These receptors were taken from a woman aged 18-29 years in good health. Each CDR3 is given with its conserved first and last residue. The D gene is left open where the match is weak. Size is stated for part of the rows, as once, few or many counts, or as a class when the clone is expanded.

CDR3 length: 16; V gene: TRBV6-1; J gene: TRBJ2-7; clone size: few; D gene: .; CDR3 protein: CASSRWDLQSSYEQYF; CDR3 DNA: TGTGCCAGCAGCCGCTGGGACTTACAGAGCTCCTACGAGCAGTACTTC
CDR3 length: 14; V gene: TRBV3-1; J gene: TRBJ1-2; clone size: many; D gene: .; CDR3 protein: CASSQEGTRNGYTF; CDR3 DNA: TGTGCCAGCAGCCAAGAGGGAACCCGGAATGGCTACACCTTC
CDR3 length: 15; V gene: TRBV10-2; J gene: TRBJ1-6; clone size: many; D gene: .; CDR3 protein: CASSESTGRNSPLHF; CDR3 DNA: TGCGCCAGCAGTGAGTCAACAGGGCGAAATTCACCCCTCCACTTT
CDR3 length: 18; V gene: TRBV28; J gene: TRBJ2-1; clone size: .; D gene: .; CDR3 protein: CARSLFPLSASSYNEQFF; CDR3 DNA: TGTGCCCGCAGTTTATTCCCTTTGAGTGCTAGCTCCTACAATGAGCAGTTCTTC
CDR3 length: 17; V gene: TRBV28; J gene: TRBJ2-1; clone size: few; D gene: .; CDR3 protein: CASRGLGGTPLRNEQFF; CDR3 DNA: TGTGCCAGCAGAGGTCTTGGCGGGACACCTCTGAGGAATGAGCAGTTCTTC
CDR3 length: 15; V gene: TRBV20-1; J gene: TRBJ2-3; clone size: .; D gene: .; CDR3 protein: CSALPPVGGRDTQYF; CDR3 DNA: TGCAGTGCGCTCCCTCCGGTGGGGGGGCGTGATACGCAGTATTTT
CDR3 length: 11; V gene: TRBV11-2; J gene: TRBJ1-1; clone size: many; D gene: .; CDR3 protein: CASSLGTKAFF; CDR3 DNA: TGTGCCAGCAGCTTAGGGACCAAAGCTTTCTTT
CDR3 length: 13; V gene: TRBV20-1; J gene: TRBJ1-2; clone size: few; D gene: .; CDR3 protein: CSAGTEIFYGYTF; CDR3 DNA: TGCAGTGCCGGTACGGAAATTTTCTATGGCTACACCTTC
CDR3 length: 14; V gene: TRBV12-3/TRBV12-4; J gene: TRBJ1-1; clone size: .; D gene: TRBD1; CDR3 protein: CASRGDSSNTEAFF; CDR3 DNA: TGTGCCAGCAGAGGGGACAGCTCGAACACTGAAGCTTTCTTT
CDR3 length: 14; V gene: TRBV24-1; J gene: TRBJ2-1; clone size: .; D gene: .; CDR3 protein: CATSDFVGSNEQFF; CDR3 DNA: TGTGCCACCAGTGATTTTGTCGGTTCCAATGAGCAGTTCTTC
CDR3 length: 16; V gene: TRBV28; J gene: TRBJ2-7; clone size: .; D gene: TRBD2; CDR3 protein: CASSLTGLAGDYEQYF; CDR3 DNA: TGTGCCAGCAGTTTAACGGGACTAGCGGGAGATTACGAGCAGTACTTC
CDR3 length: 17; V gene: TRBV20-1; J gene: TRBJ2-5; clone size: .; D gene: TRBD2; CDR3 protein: CSARDPRAGGPGETQYF; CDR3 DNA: TGCAGTGCTAGAGATCCGAGAGCGGGAGGCCCGGGGGAGACCCAGTACTTC
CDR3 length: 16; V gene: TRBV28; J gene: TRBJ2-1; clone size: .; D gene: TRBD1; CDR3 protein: CASSLWAGTGSNEQFF; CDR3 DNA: TGTGCCAGCAGTTTATGGGCCGGGACAGGGAGCAATGAGCAGTTCTTC
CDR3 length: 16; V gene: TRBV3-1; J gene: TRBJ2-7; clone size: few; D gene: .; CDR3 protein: CASSQDGGAPPYEQYF; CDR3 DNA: TGTGCCAGCAGCCAAGATGGGGGCGCCCCCCCCTACGAGCAGTACTTC
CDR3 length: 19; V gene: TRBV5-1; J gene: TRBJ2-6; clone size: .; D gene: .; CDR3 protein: CASSIGGAEGFYGANVLTF; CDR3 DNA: TGCGCCAGCAGCATAGGGGGGGCTGAAGGCTTCTATGGGGCCAACGTCCTGACTTTC
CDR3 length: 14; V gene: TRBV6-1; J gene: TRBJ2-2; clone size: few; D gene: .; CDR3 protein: CASTRTSNTGELFF; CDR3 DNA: TGTGCCAGCACCCGGACAAGCAACACCGGGGAGCTGTTTTTT
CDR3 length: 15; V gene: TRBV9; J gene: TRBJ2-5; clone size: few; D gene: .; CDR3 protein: CASSGVDGTQETQYF; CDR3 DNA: TGTGCCAGCAGCGGGGTGGACGGGACCCAAGAGACCCAGTACTTC
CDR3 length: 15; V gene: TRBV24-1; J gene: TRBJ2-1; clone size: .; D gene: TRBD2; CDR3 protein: CATSGRAGGYNEQFF; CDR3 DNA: TGTGCCACCAGTGGCCGAGCGGGAGGCTACAATGAGCAGTTCTTC
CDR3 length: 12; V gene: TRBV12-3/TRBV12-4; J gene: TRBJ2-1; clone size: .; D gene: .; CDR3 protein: CASSGPSNEQFF; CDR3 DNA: TGTGCCAGCAGCGGACCTTCCAATGAGCAGTTCTTC
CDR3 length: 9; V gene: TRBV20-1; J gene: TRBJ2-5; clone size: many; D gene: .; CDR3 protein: CSATGTWNF; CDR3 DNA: TGCAGTGCAACCGGGACCTGGAACTTC
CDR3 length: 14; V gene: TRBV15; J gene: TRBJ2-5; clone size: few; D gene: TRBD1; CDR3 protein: CATSRGQNQETQYF; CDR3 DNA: TGTGCCACCAGCAGGGGACAGAACCAAGAGACCCAGTACTTC
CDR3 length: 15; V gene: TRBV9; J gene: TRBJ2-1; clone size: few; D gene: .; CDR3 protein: CASSVAPVSYNEQFF; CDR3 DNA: TGTGCCAGCAGCGTAGCCCCAGTATCCTACAATGAGCAGTTCTTC
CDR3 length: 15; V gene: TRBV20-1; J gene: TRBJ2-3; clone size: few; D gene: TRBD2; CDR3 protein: CSASPLAEPTDTQYF; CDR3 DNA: TGCAGTGCTAGTCCACTAGCGGAACCCACAGATACGCAGTATTTT
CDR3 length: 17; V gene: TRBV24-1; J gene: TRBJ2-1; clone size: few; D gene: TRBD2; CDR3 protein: CATSDFSGGSAYNEQFF; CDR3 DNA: TGTGCCACCAGTGATTTTAGCGGGGGCAGTGCCTACAATGAGCAGTTCTTC
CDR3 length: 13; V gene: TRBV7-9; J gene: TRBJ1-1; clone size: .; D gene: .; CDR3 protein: CASSRPPNTEAFF; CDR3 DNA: TGTGCCAGCAGCCGACCCCCGAACACTGAAGCTTTCTTT
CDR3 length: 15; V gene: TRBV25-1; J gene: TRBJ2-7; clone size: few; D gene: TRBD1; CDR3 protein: CASTPSQGRGVEQYF; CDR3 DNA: TGTGCCAGCACCCCCTCACAGGGGCGAGGGGTCGAGCAGTACTTC
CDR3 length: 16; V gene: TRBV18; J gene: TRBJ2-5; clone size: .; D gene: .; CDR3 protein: CASSPPTTGNQETQYF; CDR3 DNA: TGTGCCAGCTCACCCCCCACTACAGGGAACCAAGAGACCCAGTACTTC
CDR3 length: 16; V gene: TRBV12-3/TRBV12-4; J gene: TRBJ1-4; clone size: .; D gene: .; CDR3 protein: CASSPGPDGGNEKLFF; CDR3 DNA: TGTGCCAGCAGTCCCGGACCGGACGGGGGTAATGAAAAACTGTTTTTT
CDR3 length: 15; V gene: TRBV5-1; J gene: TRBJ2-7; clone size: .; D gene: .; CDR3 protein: CASSPGLSISYEQYF; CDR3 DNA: TGCGCCAGCAGCCCCGGACTCTCCATCTCCTACGAGCAGTACTTC
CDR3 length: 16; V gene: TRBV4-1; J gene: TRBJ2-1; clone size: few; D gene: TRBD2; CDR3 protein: CASSQGRGRPYNEQFF; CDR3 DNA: TGCGCCAGCAGCCAGGGACGCGGGAGGCCCTACAATGAGCAGTTCTTC
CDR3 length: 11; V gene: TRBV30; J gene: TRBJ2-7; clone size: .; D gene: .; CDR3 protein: CAWGQSYEQYF; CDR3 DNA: TGTGCCTGGGGACAGTCCTACGAGCAGTACTTC
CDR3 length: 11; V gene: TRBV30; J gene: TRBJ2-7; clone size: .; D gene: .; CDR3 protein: CAWSRDDEQYF; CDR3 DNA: TGTGCCTGGAGTAGAGACGACGAGCAGTACTTC
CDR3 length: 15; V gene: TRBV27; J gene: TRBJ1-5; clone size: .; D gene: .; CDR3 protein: CASSFGGGGGQPQHF; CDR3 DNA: TGTGCCAGCAGTTTCGGCGGGGGGGGTGGACAGCCCCAGCATTTT
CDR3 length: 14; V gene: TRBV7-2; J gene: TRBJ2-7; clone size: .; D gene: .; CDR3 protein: CASSLIQRTYEQYF; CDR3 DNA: TGTGCCAGCAGCTTAATCCAGCGGACCTACGAGCAGTACTTC
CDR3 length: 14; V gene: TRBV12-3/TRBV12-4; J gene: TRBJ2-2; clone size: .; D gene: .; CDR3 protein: CASSSKGHGGELFF; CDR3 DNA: TGTGCCAGCAGTTCAAAGGGGCATGGGGGGGAGCTGTTTTTT
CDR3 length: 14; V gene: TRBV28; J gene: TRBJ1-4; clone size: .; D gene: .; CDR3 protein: CASSVRQINEKLFF; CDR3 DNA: TGTGCCAGCAGTGTGAGACAGATTAATGAAAAACTGTTTTTT
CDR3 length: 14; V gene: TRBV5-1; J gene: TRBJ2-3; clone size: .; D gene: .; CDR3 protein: CASLAGGRADTQYF; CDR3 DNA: TGCGCCAGCCTTGCCGGGGGGCGGGCAGATACGCAGTATTTT
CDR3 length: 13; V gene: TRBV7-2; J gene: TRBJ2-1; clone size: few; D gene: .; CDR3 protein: CASSSGNRVGQFF; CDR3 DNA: TGTGCCAGCAGCTCCGGTAACAGGGTAGGGCAGTTCTTC
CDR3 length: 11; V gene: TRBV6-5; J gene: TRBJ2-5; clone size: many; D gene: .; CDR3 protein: CASRLRETQYF; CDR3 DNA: TGTGCCAGCAGACTGAGGGAGACCCAGTACTTC
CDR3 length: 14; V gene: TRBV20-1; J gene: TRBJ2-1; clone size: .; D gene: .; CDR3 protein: CSAVGVVSDNEQFF; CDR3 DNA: TGCAGTGCTGTTGGCGTGGTTTCGGACAATGAGCAGTTCTTC
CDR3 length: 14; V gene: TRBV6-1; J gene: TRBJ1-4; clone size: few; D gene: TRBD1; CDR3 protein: CASRQGWANEKLFF; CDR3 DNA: TGTGCCAGCCGACAGGGATGGGCTAATGAAAAACTGTTTTTT
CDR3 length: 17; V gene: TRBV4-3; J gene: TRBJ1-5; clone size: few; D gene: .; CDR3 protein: CASSQHAGGGSNQPQHF; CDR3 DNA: TGCGCCAGCAGCCAGCACGCGGGGGGAGGGAGCAATCAGCCCCAGCATTTT
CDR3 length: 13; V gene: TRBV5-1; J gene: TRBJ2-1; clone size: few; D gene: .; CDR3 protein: CASSLGGPREQFF; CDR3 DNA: TGCGCCAGCAGCTTGGGTGGACCCCGAGAGCAGTTCTTC
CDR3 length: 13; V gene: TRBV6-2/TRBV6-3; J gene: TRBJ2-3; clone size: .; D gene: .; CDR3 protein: CASMTPVRDTQYF; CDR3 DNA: TGTGCCAGCATGACCCCGGTGAGGGATACGCAGTATTTT
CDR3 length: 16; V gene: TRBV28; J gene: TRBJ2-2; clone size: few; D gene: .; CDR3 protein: CASSLGDRGLTGELFF; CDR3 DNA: TGTGCCAGCAGTTTGGGGGACCGTGGGCTCACCGGGGAGCTGTTTTTT
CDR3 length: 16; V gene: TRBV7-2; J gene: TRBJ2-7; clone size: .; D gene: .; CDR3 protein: CASTFDGARQFYEQYF; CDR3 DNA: TGTGCCAGCACCTTCGATGGTGCGCGACAATTCTACGAGCAGTACTTC
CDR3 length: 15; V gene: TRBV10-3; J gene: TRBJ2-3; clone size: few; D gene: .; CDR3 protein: CAISGREPSTDTQYF; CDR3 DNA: TGTGCCATCAGTGGCCGGGAACCCAGCACAGATACGCAGTATTTT
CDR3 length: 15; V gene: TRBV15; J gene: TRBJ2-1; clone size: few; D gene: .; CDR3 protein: CATSRGLSLVDEQFF; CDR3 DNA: TGTGCCACCAGCAGAGGACTGTCGCTTGTGGATGAGCAGTTCTTC
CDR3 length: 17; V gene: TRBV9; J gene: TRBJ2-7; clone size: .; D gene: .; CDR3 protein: CASSVVGGLPSGGEQYF; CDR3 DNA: TGTGCCAGCAGCGTAGTGGGGGGGCTCCCCTCCGGAGGAGAGCAGTACTTC
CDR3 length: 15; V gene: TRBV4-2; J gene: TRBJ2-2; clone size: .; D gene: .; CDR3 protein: CASSPREINTGELFF; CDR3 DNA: TGTGCCAGCAGCCCTCGAGAAATTAACACCGGGGAGCTGTTTTTT
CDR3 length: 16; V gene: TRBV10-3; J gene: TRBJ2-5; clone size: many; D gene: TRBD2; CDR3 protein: CAISFLAGGPQETQYF; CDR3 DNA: TGTGCCATCAGCTTTCTAGCGGGGGGCCCCCAAGAGACCCAGTACTTC
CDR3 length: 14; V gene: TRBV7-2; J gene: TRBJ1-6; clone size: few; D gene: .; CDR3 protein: CASSFVVANSPLHF; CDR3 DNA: TGTGCCAGCAGCTTTGTCGTTGCTAATTCACCCCTCCACTTT
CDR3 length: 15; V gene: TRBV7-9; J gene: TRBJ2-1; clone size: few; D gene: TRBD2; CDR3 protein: CASSFGTGGPGEQFF; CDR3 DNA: TGTGCCAGCAGCTTCGGGACGGGAGGGCCGGGAGAGCAGTTCTTC
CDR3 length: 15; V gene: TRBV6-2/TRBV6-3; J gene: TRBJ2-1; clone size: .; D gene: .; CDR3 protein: CASFQGSSSYNEQFF; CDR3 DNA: TGTGCCAGCTTTCAAGGCTCGAGCTCCTACAATGAGCAGTTCTTC
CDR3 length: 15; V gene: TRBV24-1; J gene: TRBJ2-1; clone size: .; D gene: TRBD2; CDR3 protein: CATRGSGSSYNEQFF; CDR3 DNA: TGTGCCACCAGGGGGAGCGGGAGCTCCTACAATGAGCAGTTCTTC
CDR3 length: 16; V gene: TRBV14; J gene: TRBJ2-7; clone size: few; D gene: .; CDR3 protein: CASSPLGGASTYEQYF; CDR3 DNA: TGTGCCAGCAGCCCCCTAGGGGGGGCCTCAACCTACGAGCAGTACTTC
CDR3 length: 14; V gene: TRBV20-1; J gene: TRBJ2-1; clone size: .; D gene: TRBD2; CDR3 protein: CSAHTSGKHNEQFF; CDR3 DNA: TGCAGTGCCCATACTAGCGGCAAACACAATGAGCAGTTCTTC
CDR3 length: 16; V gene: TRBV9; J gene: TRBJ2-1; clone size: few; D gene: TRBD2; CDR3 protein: CASSNGLAGAGNEQFF; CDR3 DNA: TGTGCCAGCAGCAATGGACTAGCGGGGGCCGGCAATGAGCAGTTCTTC
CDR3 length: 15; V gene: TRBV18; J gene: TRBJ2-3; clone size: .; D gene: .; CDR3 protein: CASSPLVGGEDTQYF; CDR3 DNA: TGTGCCAGCTCACCACTCGTAGGCGGAGAAGATACGCAGTATTTT